One sample yielded the 28 T cell receptor beta chains listed below, sequenced in a study of cytomegalovirus exposure and HLA in healthy donors. 60 Vbeta and 13 Jbeta primers were used in PCR. TCRdb's copy holds only in-frame clones and misses some; the assay was immunoSEQ multiplex PCR. The data contain more than 150,000 clones, about four fifths of them singletons. Sequencing was performed on PBMCs. The receptor source for this set is a woman aged 25 to 39 in good health and CMV-seronegative.

The CDR3 protein is CSVDGTGGYEQYF. CDR3 nucleotides: TGCAGCGTGGACGGGACAGGGGGATACGAGCAGTACTTC. J is TRBJ2-7 and V is TRBV29-1, with 11 bases that match TRBD1. V lost 6 bases and J lost 4; bases outside the gene matches: 5. The CDR3 is made up of 13 amino acids. Per germline, CDR1 SQVTM and CDR2 ANQGSEA.

The genes are TRBV5-1 and TRBJ2-3; TRBD2 matches 9 bases. Germline lookup yields CDR1 SGHRS and CDR2 YFSETQ. Unmatched junction bases numbered 8, after V lost 0 bases and J lost 3 bases. The CDR3 covers 17 residues. The DNA for the CDR3 is TGCGCCAGCAGCTTGGGGGCTAGCGGGGAAATAACAGATACGCAGTATTTT. It is translated as CASSLGASGEITDTQYF.

This clone has a handful of counts. The chain is built from TRBV6-6 and TRBJ2-7; TRBD1 might be the D (5 bases). The CDR3 is made up of 14 amino acids. Germline values: CDR1 MNHNY, CDR2 SVGAGI (reference sequence). V lost 7 bases to trimming and J lost 1 base, with 14 bases between them. For the CDR3, the DNA is TGTGCCAGCAACTACAGGCCCCCTTCCTACGAGCAGTACTTC. This gives the protein CASNYRPPSYEQYF.

This rearrangement joins TRBV6-6 to TRBJ1-2; no reliable D call. There are 15 residues in the CDR3. V lost 0 bases to trimming and J lost 2 bases, with 10 bases between them. Germline-derived CDR1 and CDR2 are MNHNY and SVGAGI (reference sequence). The CDR3 sequence is CASSYSEGINYGYTF. CDR3 bases: TGTGCCAGCAGTTACTCAGAGGGAATCAACTATGGCTACACCTTC.

The chain is built from TRBV10-3 and TRBJ1-1; the D gene is possibly TRBD1 (5 bases). The ends were cut back, 6 bases at V and 7 bases at J, with 12 bases in the middle. The CDR3 runs 12 residues. Germline lookup yields CDR1 ENHRY and CDR2 SYGVKD. The CDR3 nucleotides read TGTGCCATCAGGCGGGGGGGGGATGAAGCTTTCTTT. As protein: CAIRRGGDEAFF.

The chain couples TRBV5-1 to TRBJ2-7; 7 bases map to TRBD1. CDR1 is SGHRS and CDR2 is YFSETQ in the germline V gene. Unmatched junction bases numbered 9, after V lost 0 bases and J lost 3 bases. This CDR3 is built from 16 residues. CDR3 protein: CASSLDPGGRVYEQYF. CDR3 nucleotides: TGCGCCAGCAGCTTGGATCCAGGGGGAAGGGTCTACGAGCAGTACTTC.

The genes are TRBV19 and TRBJ1-1; TRBD1 might be the D (6 bases). Germline CDR1 reads LNHDA; CDR2 reads SQIVND (reference sequence). The CDR3 spans 14 residues. The V end lost 5 bases, the J end lost 1 base, and 11 bases lay between the germline ends. The DNA of the CDR3 is TGTGCCAGTAGTGCGTGGGACACGAACACTGAAGCTTTCTTT. Protein product: CASSAWDTNTEAFF.

The rearrangement uses TRBV6-1 and TRBJ1-6, with 7 nucleotides matching TRBD1. CDR1 and CDR2 from the germline V gene are MNHNS and SASEGT. The CDR3 has 15 residues. The V segment lost 6 bases and the J segment 7 bases; nucleotides outside the gene matches: 9. The CDR3 nucleotides read TGTGCCAGCAGGGCGACCGGGACAGTAAATTCACCCCTCCACTTT. It encodes CASRATGTVNSPLHF.

V and J are TRBV7-2 and TRBJ1-6; 7 bases align to TRBD1. J lost 4 bases, V lost 6 bases, and 9 bases had no gene match. The CDR3 length is 16 residues. CDR1 and CDR2 (germline): SGHTA, FQGNSA. CDR3 coding DNA: TGTGCCAGCAGTTTGTACAGGGGATCATATAATTCACCCCTCCACTTT. Protein: CASSLYRGSYNSPLHF.

The V and J genes are TRBV27 and TRBJ1-1, with 7 bases aligning to TRBD1. This CDR3 region has 14 residues. Germline CDR1 MNHEY, CDR2 SMNVEV (reference sequence). Unmatched junction bases numbered 9, after V lost 6 bases and J lost 5 bases. The CDR3 sequence: CASRLTGVGTEAFF. CDR3 nucleotides: TGTGCCAGCAGACTAACAGGGGTGGGGACTGAAGCTTTCTTT.

This clone was counted once. V gene TRBV19 combines with J gene TRBJ1-2; unclear D gene. The CDR3 has 16 residues. Per germline, CDR1 LNHDA and CDR2 SQIVND (reference sequence). Deletions cut 1 base from V and 4 bases from J, with 16 bases between. CDR3 sequence (DNA): TGTGCCAGTAGTATAGGCCAAGGAGGAAGCAGCTATGGCTACACCTTC. Its translation is CASSIGQGGSSYGYTF. Filled out from reference TRBV19 and TRBJ1-2, the complete variable domain reads DGGITQSPKYLFRKEGQNVTLSCEQNLNHDAMYWYRQDPGQGLRLIYYSQIVNDFQKGDIAEGYSVSREKKESFPLTVTSAQKNPTAFYLCASSIGQGGSSYGYTFGSGTRLTVV.

Written as DNA, the CDR3 is TGTGCCAGCAGTGAAGTTCTACAGGGAGATACGCAGTATTTT. It codes for CASSEVLQGDTQYF. The rearrangement links TRBV2 to TRBJ2-3; TRBD1 might be the D (6 bases). The CDR3 spans 14 residues. In germline, CDR1 is SNHLY, CDR2 FYNNEI. With 1 base removed from V and 5 bases from J, the gap between germline ends came to 10 bases.

The chain uses TRBV12-5 and TRBJ2-3; maybe TRBD2 (6 bases). The CDR3 is 14 amino acids. Trimming cost V 6 bases and J 6 bases, with 16 bases left between them. CDR1 is LGHNT, CDR2 FRNRAP, per germline. The CDR3 region is CASGLDWTTDTQYF. In DNA form, the CDR3 reads TGTGCTAGTGGCCTAGATTGGACTACCGATACGCAGTATTTT.

V and J are TRBV5-3 and TRBJ1-6; D is perhaps TRBD1 (6 bases). TRBV5-3 is identified as an open reading frame with a role that is uncertain. The CDR3 is 15 amino acids. The germline V and J ends were trimmed by 6 bases and 7 bases, with 17 bases remaining between them. This chain's CDR3 is CARKESGVLNSPLHF. CDR3 DNA: TGTGCCAGAAAGGAGTCAGGGGTTCTAAATTCACCCCTCCACTTT.

The chain joins TRBV4-1 to TRBJ1-2; D is perhaps TRBD1 (6 bases). V was clipped by 2 bases and J by 4 bases, with 14 bases between them. Germline CDR1 and CDR2: MGHRA and YSYEKL. The CDR3 runs 15 residues. In nucleotides, the CDR3 is TGCGCCAGCAGCCAACCTCGGGACACCCTCTATGGCTACACCTTC. Amino acid sequence: CASSQPRDTLYGYTF.

The chain is built from TRBV5-6 and TRBJ2-3, with a tentative D call TRBD2 (6 bases). Germline V gene lookup returns CDR1 SGHDT and CDR2 YYEEEE. The CDR3 extends over 15 amino acids. Trimming shortened V by 6 bases and J by 2 bases, and 16 bases separated the two germline ends. CDR3 sequence reads: CASTRLEFFTDTQYF. The CDR3 bases are TGTGCCAGCACCAGACTAGAGTTCTTCACAGATACGCAGTATTTT.

The chain uses TRBV29-1 and TRBJ2-3; 9 bases agree with TRBD1. The ends lost 8 bases at V and 4 bases at J; junction bases unmatched: 4. CDR1 is SQVTM and CDR2 is ANQGSEA in the germline V gene. The CDR3 runs to 12 residues. CDR3 loop: CSTRTGADTQYF. The CDR3 DNA sequence: TGCAGCACCCGGACAGGGGCAGATACGCAGTATTTT.

The chain combines TRBV30 with TRBJ1-3, with D possibly TRBD1 on 5 matching bases. V lost 2 bases and J lost 0, with 14 bases in between. The CDR3 covers 16 residues. In germline, CDR1 is GTSNPN, CDR2 SVGIG (reference sequence). The CDR3 region has the DNA TGTGCCTGGAGTACCCGCGGCGGGACCTCTGGAAACACCATATATTTT. Its translation is CAWSTRGGTSGNTIYF.

This clone was counted a few times. CDR3 nucleotide sequence: TGTGCCTGGAGTATATCGGTGTATGGCTACACCTTC. The encoded protein is CAWSISVYGYTF. The gene calls are TRBV30 and TRBJ1-2, with no clear D. This CDR3 spans 12 amino acids. Trimming cost V 2 bases and J 5 bases, with 9 bases left between them. Germline V CDR1 and CDR2: GTSNPN, SVGIG (reference sequence).

This clone was observed a handful of times. This chain connects TRBV6-4 to TRBJ2-3, with TRBD1 as a possible D gene (5 bases). CDR1 and CDR2 (germline): MRHNA, SNTAGT. Trimming removed 6 bases from V and 0 bases from J, with 10 bases in between. The CDR3 has 14 amino acids. For the CDR3, the DNA is TGTGCCAGCAGCCAGACAGCTAGCACAGATACGCAGTATTTT. It encodes CASSQTASTDTQYF.

The J gene is TRBJ1-1, the V gene TRBV19, with D hard to call. V was shortened by 1 base and J by 7 bases, with 10 bases between the two germline ends. CDR3 length equals 13 residues. Per the germline V gene, CDR1 is LNHDA and CDR2 is SQIVND (reference sequence). In DNA, the CDR3 is TGTGCCAGTAGTATAGGGCCGCGGGGTGAAGCTTTCTTT. This translates into CASSIGPRGEAFF.

This chain connects TRBV18 to TRBJ1-5, with TRBD1 identical over 7 bases. From germline, CDR1 is KGHSH and CDR2 LQKENI. After removal of 2 bases from V and 5 bases from J, the junction contained 6 bases not matched to a gene. This CDR3 is 15 amino acids long. The CDR3 protein is CASSPKGGRDQPQHF. CDR3 coding DNA: TGTGCCAGCTCACCAAAAGGGGGCCGCGATCAGCCCCAGCATTTT.

The chain combines TRBV2 with TRBJ2-7; 8 bases are shared with TRBD1. Germline CDR1 reads SNHLY; CDR2 reads FYNNEI. V lost 6 bases, J lost 4 bases, and 8 bases stayed unmatched. This CDR3 has 14 amino acids. The CDR3 spells CASRRAGGGYEQYF. The CDR3 bases are TGTGCCAGCAGGAGGGCAGGGGGCGGGTACGAGCAGTACTTC.

V gene TRBV6-1 combines with J gene TRBJ2-7; D gene unclear. CDR3 size: 12 residues. The germline gives CDR1 MNHNS, CDR2 SASEGT. Trimming removed 2 bases from V and 2 bases from J, with 4 bases in between. The CDR3 loop is CASSEYPYEQYF. CDR3 coding DNA: TGTGCCAGCAGTGAATATCCCTACGAGCAGTACTTC.

This chain's CDR3 is CSALADTQYF. As DNA, the CDR3 is TGCAGTGCTCTCGCAGATACGCAGTATTTT. The V and J genes are TRBV20-1 and TRBJ2-3; D is unclear. The CDR3 totals 10 residues. The germline V and J ends were trimmed by 5 bases and 4 bases, with 4 bases remaining between them. The germline V gene encodes CDR1 DFQATT and CDR2 SNEGSKA (reference sequence).

The chain is built from TRBV4-3 and TRBJ2-3, with 7 positions matching TRBD2. CDR3 length: 15 residues. V was pared by 1 base and J by 2 bases, with 3 bases of the junction left unmatched. In germline, CDR1 is LGHNA, CDR2 YSLEER. The CDR3 here is CASSQGRGYTDTQYF. The CDR3 DNA reads as TGCGCCAGCAGCCAAGGGCGGGGGTACACAGATACGCAGTATTTT.

V and J are TRBV5-1 and TRBJ1-3; the D gene is possibly TRBD1 (5 bases). Deletions cut 0 bases from V and 2 bases from J, with 12 bases between. The V gene's germline CDR1 is SGHRS and CDR2 YFSETQ. The CDR3 runs 16 residues. CDR3 protein: CASSLGGTGTGNTIYF. The DNA of the CDR3 is TGCGCCAGCAGCTTGGGGGGTACAGGAACTGGAAACACCATATATTTT.

The chain is built from TRBV4-2 and TRBJ2-1; 8 bases are a match to TRBD2. V shed 5 bases, J shed 5 bases, and the junction held 11 bases outside the gene matches. Germline V gene lookup returns CDR1 LGHNA and CDR2 YNFKEQ. The CDR3 length is 16 residues. In DNA, the CDR3 is TGTGCCAGCAGCGCCCGGGGGAGCGGGGGCCACAATGAGCAGTTCTTC. This gives the protein CASSARGSGGHNEQFF.